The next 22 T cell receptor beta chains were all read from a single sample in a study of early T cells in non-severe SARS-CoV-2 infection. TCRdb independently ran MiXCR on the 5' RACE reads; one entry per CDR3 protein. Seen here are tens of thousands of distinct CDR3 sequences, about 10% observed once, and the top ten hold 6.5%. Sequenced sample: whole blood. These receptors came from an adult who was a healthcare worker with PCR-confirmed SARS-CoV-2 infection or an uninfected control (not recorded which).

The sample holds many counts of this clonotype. This CDR3 is CASSRETGGNTEAFF. The CDR3 DNA reads TGTGCCAGCAGCCGAGAGACAGGGGGGAACACTGAAGCTTTCTTT. V and J are TRBV5-4 and TRBJ1-1, with TRBD1 matching over 9 bases. The germline CDR1 and CDR2 sequences are SGHNT and YYREEE (reference sequence). V lost 4 bases and J lost 1; bases outside the gene matches: 5. The CDR3 runs 15 residues. Full variable domain (outside the CDR3, taken from reference TRBV5-4 and TRBJ1-1): ETGVTQSPTHLIKTRGQQVTLRCSSQSGHNTVSWYQQALGQGPQFIFQYYREEENGRGNFPPRFSGLQFPNYSSELNVNALELDDSALYLCASSRETGGNTEAFFGQGTRLTVV.

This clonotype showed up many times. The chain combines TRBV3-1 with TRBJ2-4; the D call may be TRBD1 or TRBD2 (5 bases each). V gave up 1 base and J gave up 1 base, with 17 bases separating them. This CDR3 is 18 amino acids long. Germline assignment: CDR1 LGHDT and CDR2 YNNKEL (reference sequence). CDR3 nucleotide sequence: TGTGCCAGCAGCCAAGGGATGGGGGAAGGATTGGCCAAAAACATTCAGTACTTC. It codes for CASSQGMGEGLAKNIQYF.

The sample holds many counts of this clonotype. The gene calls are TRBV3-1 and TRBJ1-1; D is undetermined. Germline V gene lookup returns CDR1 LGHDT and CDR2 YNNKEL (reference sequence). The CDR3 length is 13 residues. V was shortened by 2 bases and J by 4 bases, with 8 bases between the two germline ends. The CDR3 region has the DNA TGTGCCAGCAGCCAATATTCGGGCACTGAAGCTTTCTTT. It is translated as CASSQYSGTEAFF.

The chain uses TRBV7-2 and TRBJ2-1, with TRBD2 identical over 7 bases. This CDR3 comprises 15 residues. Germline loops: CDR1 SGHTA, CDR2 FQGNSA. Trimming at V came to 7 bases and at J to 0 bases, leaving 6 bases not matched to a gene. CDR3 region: CASKWGGSSYNEQFF. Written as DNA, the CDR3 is TGTGCCAGCAAGTGGGGGGGGAGCTCCTACAATGAGCAGTTCTTC.

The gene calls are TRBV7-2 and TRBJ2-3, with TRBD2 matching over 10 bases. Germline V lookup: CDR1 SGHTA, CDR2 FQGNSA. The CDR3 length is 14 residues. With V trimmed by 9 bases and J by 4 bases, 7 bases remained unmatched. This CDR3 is CASKSGRAADTQYF. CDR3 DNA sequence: TGTGCCAGTAAGAGCGGGAGGGCCGCAGATACGCAGTATTTT.

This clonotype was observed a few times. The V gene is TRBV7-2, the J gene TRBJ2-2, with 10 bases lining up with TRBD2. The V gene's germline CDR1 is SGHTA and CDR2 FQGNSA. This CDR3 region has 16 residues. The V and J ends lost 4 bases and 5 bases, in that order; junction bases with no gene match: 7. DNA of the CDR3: TGTGCCAGCAGCTCAAGCGGGAGGGCCGGAACCGGGGAGCTGTTTTTT. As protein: CASSSSGRAGTGELFF.

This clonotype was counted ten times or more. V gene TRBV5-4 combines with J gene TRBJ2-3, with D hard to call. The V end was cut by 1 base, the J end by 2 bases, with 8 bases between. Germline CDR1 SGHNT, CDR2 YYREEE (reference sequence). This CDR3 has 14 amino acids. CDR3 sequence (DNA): TGTGCCAGCAGCTTGTCCACTGCCACAGATACGCAGTATTTT. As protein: CASSLSTATDTQYF.

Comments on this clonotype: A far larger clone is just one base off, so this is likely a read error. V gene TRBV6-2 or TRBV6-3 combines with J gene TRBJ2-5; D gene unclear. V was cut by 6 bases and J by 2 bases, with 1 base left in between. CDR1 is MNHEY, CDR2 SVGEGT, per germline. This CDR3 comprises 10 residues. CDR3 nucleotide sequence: TGTGCCAGCAGACAAGAGACCCAGTACTTC. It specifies CASRQETQYF.

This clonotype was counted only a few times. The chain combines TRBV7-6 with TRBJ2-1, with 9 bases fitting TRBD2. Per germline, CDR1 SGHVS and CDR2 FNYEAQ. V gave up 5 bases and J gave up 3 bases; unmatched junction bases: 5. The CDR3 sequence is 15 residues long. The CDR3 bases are TGTGCCAGCAGCCCCTCTAGCGGGAACTACAATGAGCAGTTCTTC. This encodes CASSPSSGNYNEQFF.

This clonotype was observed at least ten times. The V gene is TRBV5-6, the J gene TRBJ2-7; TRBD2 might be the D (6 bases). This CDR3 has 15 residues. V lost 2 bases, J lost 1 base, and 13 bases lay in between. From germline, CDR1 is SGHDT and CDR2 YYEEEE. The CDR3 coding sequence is TGTGCCAGCAGCTTTCTGACTGGGACTTCCTACGAGCAGTACTTC. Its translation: CASSFLTGTSYEQYF.

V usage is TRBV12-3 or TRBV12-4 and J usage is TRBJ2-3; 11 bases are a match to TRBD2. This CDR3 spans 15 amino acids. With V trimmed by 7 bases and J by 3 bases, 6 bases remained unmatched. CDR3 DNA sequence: TGTGCCAGCATCCTATCTAGCGGGAGGACAGATACGCAGTATTTT. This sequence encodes CASILSSGRTDTQYF.

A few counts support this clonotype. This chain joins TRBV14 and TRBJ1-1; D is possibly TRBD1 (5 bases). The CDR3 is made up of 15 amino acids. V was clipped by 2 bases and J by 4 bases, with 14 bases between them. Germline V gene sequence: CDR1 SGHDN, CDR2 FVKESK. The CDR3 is CASSQTRRGGTEAFF. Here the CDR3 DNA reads TGTGCCAGCAGCCAAACTAGGCGGGGGGGCACTGAAGCTTTCTTT.

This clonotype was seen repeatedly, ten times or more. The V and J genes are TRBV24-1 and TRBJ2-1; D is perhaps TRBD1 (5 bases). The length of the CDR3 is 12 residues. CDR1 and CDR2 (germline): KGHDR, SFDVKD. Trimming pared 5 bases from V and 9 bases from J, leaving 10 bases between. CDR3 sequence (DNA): TGTGCCACCAGTGGACAGTTCGGTGAGCAGTTCTTC. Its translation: CATSGQFGEQFF.

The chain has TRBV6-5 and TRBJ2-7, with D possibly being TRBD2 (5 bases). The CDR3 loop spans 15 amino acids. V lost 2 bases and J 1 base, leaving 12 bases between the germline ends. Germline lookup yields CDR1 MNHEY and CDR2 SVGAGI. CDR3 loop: CASSYRRGPSYEQYF. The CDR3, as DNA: TGTGCCAGCAGTTACCGTCGGGGTCCATCCTACGAGCAGTACTTC.

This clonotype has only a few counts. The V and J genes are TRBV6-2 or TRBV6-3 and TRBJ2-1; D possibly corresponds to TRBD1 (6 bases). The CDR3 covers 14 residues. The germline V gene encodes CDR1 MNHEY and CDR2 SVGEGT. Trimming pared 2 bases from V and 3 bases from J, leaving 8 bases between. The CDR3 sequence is CASSYTGNYNEQFF. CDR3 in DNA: TGTGCCAGCAGTTACACAGGGAACTACAATGAGCAGTTCTTC.

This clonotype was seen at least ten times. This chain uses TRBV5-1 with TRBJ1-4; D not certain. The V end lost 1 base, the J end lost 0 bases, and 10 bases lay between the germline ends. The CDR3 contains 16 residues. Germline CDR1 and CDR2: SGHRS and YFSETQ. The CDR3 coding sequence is TGCGCCAGCAGCTTGATGGGCACAGCAACTAATGAAAAACTGTTTTTT. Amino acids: CASSLMGTATNEKLFF.

This CDR3 reads CASSLSGFGDTQYF. CDR3 nucleotide sequence: TGTGCCAGCAGTTTAAGCGGGTTTGGAGATACGCAGTATTTT. The J gene is TRBJ2-3, the V gene TRBV12-3 or TRBV12-4; possible D gene TRBD2, 6 bases. Trimming took 2 bases from V and 5 from J, leaving 11 bases between them. The length of the CDR3 is 14 residues.

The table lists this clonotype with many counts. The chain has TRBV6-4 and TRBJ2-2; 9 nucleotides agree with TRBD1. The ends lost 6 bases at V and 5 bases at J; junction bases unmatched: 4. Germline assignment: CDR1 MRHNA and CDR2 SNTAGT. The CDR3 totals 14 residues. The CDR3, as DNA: TGTGCCAGCAGCCGACAGGGGGGTACCGGGGAGCTGTTTTTT. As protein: CASSRQGGTGELFF.

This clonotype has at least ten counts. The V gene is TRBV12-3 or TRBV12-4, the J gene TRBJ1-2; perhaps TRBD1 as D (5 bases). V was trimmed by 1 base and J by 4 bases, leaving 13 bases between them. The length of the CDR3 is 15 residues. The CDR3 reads CASSLDESGFYGYTF. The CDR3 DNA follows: TGTGCCAGCAGTTTAGACGAATCAGGGTTCTATGGCTACACCTTC.

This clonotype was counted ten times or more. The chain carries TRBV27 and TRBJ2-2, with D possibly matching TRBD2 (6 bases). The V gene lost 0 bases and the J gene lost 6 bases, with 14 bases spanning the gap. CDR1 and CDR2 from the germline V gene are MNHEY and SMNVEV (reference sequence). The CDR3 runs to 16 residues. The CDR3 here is CASSLSGGVVAGELFF. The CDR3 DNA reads TGTGCCAGCAGTTTATCGGGGGGAGTAGTGGCCGGGGAGCTGTTTTTT.

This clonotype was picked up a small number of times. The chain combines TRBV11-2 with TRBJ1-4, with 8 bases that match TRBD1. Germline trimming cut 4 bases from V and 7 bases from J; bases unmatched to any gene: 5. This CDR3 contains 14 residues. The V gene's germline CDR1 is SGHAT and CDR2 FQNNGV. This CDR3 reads CASSSDRGSEKLFF. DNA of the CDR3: TGTGCCAGCAGCTCAGACAGGGGAAGTGAAAAACTGTTTTTT.

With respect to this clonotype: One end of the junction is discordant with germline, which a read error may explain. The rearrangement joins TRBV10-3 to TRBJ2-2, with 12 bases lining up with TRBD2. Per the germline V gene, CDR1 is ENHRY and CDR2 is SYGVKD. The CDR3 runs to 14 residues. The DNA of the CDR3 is TGTGCCACTAGGACTAGCGGGAACGCCGGGGAGCTGTTTTTT. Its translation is CATRTSGNAGELFF.